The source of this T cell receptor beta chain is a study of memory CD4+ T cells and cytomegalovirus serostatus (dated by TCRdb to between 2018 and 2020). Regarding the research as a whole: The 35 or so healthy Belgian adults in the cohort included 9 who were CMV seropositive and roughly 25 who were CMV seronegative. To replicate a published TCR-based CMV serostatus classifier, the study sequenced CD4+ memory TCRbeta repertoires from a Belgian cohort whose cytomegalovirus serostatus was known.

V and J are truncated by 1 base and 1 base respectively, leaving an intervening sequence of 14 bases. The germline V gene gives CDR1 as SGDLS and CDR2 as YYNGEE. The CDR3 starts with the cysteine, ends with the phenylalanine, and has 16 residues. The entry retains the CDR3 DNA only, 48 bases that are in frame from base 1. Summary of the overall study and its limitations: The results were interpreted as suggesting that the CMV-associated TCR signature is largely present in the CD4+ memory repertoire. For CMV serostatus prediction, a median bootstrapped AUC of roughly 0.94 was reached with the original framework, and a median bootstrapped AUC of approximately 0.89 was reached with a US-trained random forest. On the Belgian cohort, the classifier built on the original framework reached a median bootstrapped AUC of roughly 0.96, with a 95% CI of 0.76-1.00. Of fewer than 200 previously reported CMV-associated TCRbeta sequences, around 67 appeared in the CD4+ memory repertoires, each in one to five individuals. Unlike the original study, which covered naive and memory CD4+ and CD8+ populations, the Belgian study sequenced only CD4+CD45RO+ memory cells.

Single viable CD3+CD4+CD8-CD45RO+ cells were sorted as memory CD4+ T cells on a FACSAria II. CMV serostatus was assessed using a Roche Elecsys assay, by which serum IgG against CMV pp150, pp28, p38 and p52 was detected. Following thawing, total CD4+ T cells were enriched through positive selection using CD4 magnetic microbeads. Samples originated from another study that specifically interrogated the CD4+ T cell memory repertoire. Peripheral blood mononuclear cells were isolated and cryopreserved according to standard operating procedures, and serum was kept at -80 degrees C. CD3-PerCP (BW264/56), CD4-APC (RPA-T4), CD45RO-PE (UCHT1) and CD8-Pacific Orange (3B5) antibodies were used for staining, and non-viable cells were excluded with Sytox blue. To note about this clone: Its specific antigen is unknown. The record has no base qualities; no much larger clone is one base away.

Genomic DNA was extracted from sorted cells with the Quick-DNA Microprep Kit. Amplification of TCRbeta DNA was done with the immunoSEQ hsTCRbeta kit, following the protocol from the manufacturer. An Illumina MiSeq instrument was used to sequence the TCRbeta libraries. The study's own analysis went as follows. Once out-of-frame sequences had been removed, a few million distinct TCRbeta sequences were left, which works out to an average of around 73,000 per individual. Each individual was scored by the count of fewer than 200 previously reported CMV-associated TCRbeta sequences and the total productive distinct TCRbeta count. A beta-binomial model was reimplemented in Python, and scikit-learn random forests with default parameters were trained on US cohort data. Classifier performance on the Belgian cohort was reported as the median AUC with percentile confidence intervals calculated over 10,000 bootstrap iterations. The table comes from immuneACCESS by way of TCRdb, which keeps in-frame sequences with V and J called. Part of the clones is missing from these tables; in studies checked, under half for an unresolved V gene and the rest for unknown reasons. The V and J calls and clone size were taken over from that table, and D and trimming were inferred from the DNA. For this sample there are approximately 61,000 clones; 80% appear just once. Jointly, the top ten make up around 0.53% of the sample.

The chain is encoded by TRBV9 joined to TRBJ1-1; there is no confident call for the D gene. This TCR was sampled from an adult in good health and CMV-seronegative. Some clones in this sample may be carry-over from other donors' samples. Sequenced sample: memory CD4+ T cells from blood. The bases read TGTGCCAGCAGCGTATTTGCCGGGCGCGGGAACACTGAAGCTTTCTTT. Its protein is CASSVFAGRGNTEAFF.